A selection of T cell receptor beta chains follows, all from one sample in a study of blood T cell repertoires in COVID-19. Sequencing was performed with immunoSEQ multiplex PCR; in TCRdb, only in-frame clones are kept and a portion is missing. The sample includes some 180,000 clones, roughly 84% seen only once; the top ten take about a tenth. Sequencing was performed on peripheral blood. The receptor set was obtained from a man aged 65-85 years with active or convalescent COVID-19. CDR3s include the opening cysteine and the closing phenylalanine or tryptophan. The D gene is left open where the match is weak. Only part of the rows carry a size: once, few, many, or a class if the clone is expanded.

clone size,J gene,D gene,V gene,CDR3 protein,CDR3 DNA
.,TRBJ1-4,.,TRBV19,CASSPLGQTTNEKLFF,TGTGCCAGTAGTCCCCTCGGACAGACAACTAATGAAAAACTGTTTTTT
.,TRBJ2-2,.,TRBV5-1,CASSLAASAPGELFF,TGCGCCAGCAGCTTGGCCGCTAGCGCCCCAGGGGAGCTGTTTTTT
.,TRBJ2-5,.,TRBV7-7,CAVGGIVGETQYF,TGTGCCGTCGGAGGGATCGTGGGAGAGACCCAGTACTTC
once,TRBJ1-1,.,TRBV2,CASTSEGMAEAFF,TGTGCCAGCACCTCGGAGGGCATGGCTGAAGCTTTCTTT
once,TRBJ1-6,TRBD1,TRBV7-8,CASSATGTGGDSPLHF,TGTGCCAGCAGCGCCACCGGGACAGGGGGAGATTCACCCCTCCACTTT
.,TRBJ2-5,TRBD2,TRBV6-2/TRBV6-3,CASSYTLAGAETQYF,TGTGCCAGCAGTTACACCCTAGCGGGAGCGGAGACCCAGTACTTC
.,TRBJ2-1,TRBD2,TRBV24-1,CATRTSLNEQFF,TGTGCCACTAGGACTAGCCTCAATGAGCAGTTCTTC
.,TRBJ1-5,.,TRBV18,CASSPAGNQPQHF,TGTGCCAGCTCACCGGCGGGGAATCAGCCCCAGCATTTT
.,TRBJ1-1,TRBD1,TRBV28,CASRLRQGRYTEAFF,TGTGCCAGCAGACTCCGACAGGGTAGGTACACTGAAGCTTTCTTT
.,TRBJ1-5,TRBD1,TRBV23-1,CASSHSRLGQTNQPQHF,TGCGCCAGCAGTCACTCTCGATTGGGACAGACTAATCAGCCCCAGCATTTT
.,TRBJ2-1,.,TRBV9,CASSVALGVYNEQFF,TGTGCCAGCAGCGTAGCTCTAGGGGTTTACAATGAGCAGTTCTTC